These 9 T cell receptor beta chains were sequenced from one sample in a study of T cell responses to AZD1222 COVID-19 vaccine. Profiled with immunoSEQ multiplex PCR; TCRdb holds only in-frame clones, not every one. The table records fewer than 120,000 clones, approximately 85% of them present only once. The specimen was peripheral blood, collected on day 0 of AZD1222 vaccination. Receptors originate from an adult in good health.

V gene TRBV5-1 combines with J gene TRBJ2-1, with TRBD2 matching over 10 bases. Germline V CDR1 and CDR2: SGHRS, YFSETQ. The CDR3 has 13 residues. The V and J ends lost 0 bases and 14 bases, in that order; junction bases with no gene match: 5. CDR3: CASSLELAGVEFF. Here the CDR3 DNA reads TGCGCCAGCAGCTTGGAGCTAGCGGGAGTTGAGTTCTTC.

V gene TRBV7-2 combines with J gene TRBJ2-5; TRBD1 agrees at 7 bases. The CDR3 extends over 13 amino acids. V was pared by 2 bases and J by 7 bases, with 4 bases of the junction left unmatched. Germline values: CDR1 SGHTA, CDR2 FQGNSA. The CDR3 coding sequence is TGTGCCAGCAGCTTACAGGGGGATGGGACCCAGTACTTC. This codes for CASSLQGDGTQYF.

This clone was seen more than once but under ten times. Relative to the germline gene, one junction end is altered; a read error may explain this. The rearrangement joins TRBV7-2 to TRBJ2-7; D possibly corresponds to TRBD1 (6 bases). This CDR3 is 15 amino acids long. Germline CDR1 and CDR2: SGHTA and FQGNSA. The CDR3 spells CASSVAGTGLGEQYF. As DNA, the CDR3 is TGTGCCAGCAGCGTAGCCGGAACAGGGTTAGGAGAGCAGTACTTC.

The chain employs TRBV30 and TRBJ1-5; weak D call: TRBD1 (6 bases). CDR1 and CDR2 from the germline V gene are GTSNPN and SVGIG (reference sequence). V was pared by 5 bases and J by 7 bases, with 15 bases between. The CDR3 is 13 residues long. This CDR3 is CAWGGGAGQPQHF. In DNA, the CDR3 is TGTGCCTGGGGAGGGGGGGCCGGACAGCCCCAGCATTTT.

The chain combines TRBV5-1 with TRBJ1-1; 8 nucleotides match TRBD1. The V segment lost 0 bases and the J segment 4 bases; nucleotides outside the gene matches: 5. CDR3 length: 15 amino acids. Germline V CDR1 and CDR2: SGHRS, YFSETQ. DNA for the CDR3: TGCGCCAGCAGCTTGGACGACAGGGGAGGCACTGAAGCTTTCTTT. This encodes CASSLDDRGGTEAFF.

This chain connects TRBV28 to TRBJ2-4, with TRBD1 matching 7 bases. Germline trimming cut 5 bases from V and 3 bases from J; bases unmatched to any gene: 7. Germline V gene lookup returns CDR1 MDHEN and CDR2 SYDVKM. The CDR3 consists of 15 residues. The CDR3 reads CASSEQGYGKNIQYF. CDR3 nucleotides: TGTGCCAGCAGTGAACAGGGGTACGGCAAAAACATTCAGTACTTC.

This chain joins TRBV15 and TRBJ1-4, with D unresolved. This CDR3 is built from 15 residues. V gave up 7 bases and J gave up 0 bases, with 12 bases separating them. Looked up from germline, CDR1 is LNHNV and CDR2 is YYDKDF (reference sequence). The CDR3 DNA sequence: TGTGCCACCAAGAAGGGTGGTGCAACTAATGAAAAACTGTTTTTT. It yields the protein CATKKGGATNEKLFF.

The chain joins TRBV28 to TRBJ2-5, with TRBD2 identical over 8 bases. V shed 4 bases, J shed 7 bases, and the junction held 20 bases outside the gene matches. Germline CDR1 MDHEN, CDR2 SYDVKM. The CDR3 loop spans 18 amino acids. CDR3 nucleotide sequence: TGTGCCAGCAGTTGGGGCAGCGGGAGTAGGGGAGGTCAGGGGACCCAGTACTTC. This gives the protein CASSWGSGSRGGQGTQYF.

The chain has TRBV7-2 and TRBJ2-4; tentatively, D is TRBD2 (5 bases). Between the trimmed V and J ends, which lost 5 bases and 0 bases, there was a span of 14 bases. This CDR3 has 16 amino acids. Germline CDR1 reads SGHTA; CDR2 reads FQGNSA. As DNA, the CDR3 is TGTGCCAGCAGCCCCCCGGAGGCAGGAGCCAAAAACATTCAGTACTTC. Its protein product is CASSPPEAGAKNIQYF. Using reference TRBV7-2 and TRBJ2-4 for the parts outside the CDR3, the full variable domain is GAGVSQSPSNKVTEKGKDVELRCDPISGHTALYWYRQSLGQGLEFLIYFQGNSAPDKSGLPSDRFSAERTGGSVSTLTIQRTQQEDSAVYLCASSPPEAGAKNIQYFGAGTRLSVL.